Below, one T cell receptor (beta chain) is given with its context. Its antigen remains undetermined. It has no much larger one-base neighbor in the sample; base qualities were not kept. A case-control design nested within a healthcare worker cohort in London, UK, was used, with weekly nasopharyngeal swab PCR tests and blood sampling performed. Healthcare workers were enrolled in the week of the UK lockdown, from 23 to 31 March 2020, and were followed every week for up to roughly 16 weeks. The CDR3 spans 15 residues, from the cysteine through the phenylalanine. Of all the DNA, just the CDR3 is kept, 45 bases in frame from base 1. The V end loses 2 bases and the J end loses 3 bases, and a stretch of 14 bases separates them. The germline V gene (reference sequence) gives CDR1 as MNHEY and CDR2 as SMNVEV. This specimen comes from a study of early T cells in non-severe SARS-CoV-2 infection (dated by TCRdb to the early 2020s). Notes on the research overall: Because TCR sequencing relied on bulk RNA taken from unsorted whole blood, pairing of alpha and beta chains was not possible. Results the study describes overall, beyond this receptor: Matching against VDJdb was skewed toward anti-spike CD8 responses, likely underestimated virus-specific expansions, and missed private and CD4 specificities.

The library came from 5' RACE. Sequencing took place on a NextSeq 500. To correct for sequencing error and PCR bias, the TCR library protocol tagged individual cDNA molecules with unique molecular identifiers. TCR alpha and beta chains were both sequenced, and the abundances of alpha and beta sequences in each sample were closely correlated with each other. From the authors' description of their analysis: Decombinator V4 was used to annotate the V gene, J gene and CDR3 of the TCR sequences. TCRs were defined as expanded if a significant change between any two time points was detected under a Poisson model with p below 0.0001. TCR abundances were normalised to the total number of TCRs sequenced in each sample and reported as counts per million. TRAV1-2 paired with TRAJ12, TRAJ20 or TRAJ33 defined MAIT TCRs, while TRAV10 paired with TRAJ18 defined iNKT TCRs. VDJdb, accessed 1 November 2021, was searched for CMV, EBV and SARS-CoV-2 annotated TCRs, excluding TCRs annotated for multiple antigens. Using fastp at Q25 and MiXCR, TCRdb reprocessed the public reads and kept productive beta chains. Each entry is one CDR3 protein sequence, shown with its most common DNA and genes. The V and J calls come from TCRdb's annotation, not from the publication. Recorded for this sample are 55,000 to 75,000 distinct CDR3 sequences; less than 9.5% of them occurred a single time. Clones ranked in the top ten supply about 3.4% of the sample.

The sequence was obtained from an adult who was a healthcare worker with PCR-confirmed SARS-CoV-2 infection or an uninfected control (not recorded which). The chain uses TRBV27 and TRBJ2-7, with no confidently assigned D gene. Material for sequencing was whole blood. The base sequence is TGTGCCAGCAGTTTACGGACCCCGGGCGGCTACGAGCAGTACTTC. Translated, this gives CASSLRTPGGYEQYF.